This entry describes one T cell receptor (beta chain). Its target is unknown. With a much larger clone just one base away, this may be a read error. This sample stems from a study of blood T cells in healthy people across ages. A J-beta primer mix and a sample-barcoded 5' primer were used in a second PCR of about 7 to 12 cycles. Each cDNA molecule carried a tag from a template-switch adaptor that contained 12 random nucleotides. In TCRdb, the 5' RACE reads were re-called with MiXCR into one record per CDR3 protein. The sample includes over 1.5 million distinct CDR3 sequences, around 50% of them seen just once. The CDR3 has 13 residues. Germline V gene sequence: CDR1 SQVTM, CDR2 ANQGSEA. Donors were healthy Caucasian individuals from Russia aged about 6 to 90. Study observations and caveats: Older age coincided with a roughly linear decline in TCR beta diversity per million T cells.

The source of this sequence is a woman in her 40s in good health. The chain combines TRBV29-1 with TRBJ2-5; 10 nucleotides match TRBD1. Matching the DNA end better, TRBJ2-7 makes the J call doubtful. The specimen sequenced was blood. CDR3 amino acids: CSGEAGTGDEQYF. As DNA, the CDR3 is TGCAGCGGTGAGGCCGGGACAGGGGACGAGCAGTACTTC.